The 28 T cell receptor beta chains in this list originate from one sample, sequenced in a study of metastatic and nonmetastatic thyroid tumors. Each patient came to thyroid surgery without any prior treatment (of any kind). MiXCR reprocessed the PCR reads for TCRdb. The profile shows about 21,000 clones, around 10% of them singletons. The sample comprised blood. All receptors come from a female donor with papillary thyroid cancer or a benign thyroid nodule (not recorded which). Some clones in this sample may be carry-over from other donors' samples.

By share of the sample, this clone is medium-sized (0.01 to 0.1%). The rearrangement joins TRBV6-2 or TRBV6-3 to TRBJ2-7; D may correspond to TRBD1 or TRBD2 (5 bases each). CDR1 is MNHEY, CDR2 SVGEGT, per germline. There are 15 residues in the CDR3. V was cut by 6 bases and J by 2 bases, with 17 bases left in between. The CDR3 region is CASSQTGTEAYEQYF. The CDR3, as DNA: TGTGCCAGCAGCCAGACCGGGACGGAGGCCTACGAGCAGTACTTC.

This clone was seen at least ten times. The V gene is TRBV9, the J gene TRBJ2-1; 14 nucleotides agree with TRBD2. Losses at the gene ends were 4 bases for V and 7 bases for J; bases not matched to a gene: 4. CDR3 length: 15 amino acids. Germline loops: CDR1 SGDLS, CDR2 YYNGEE. CDR3 coding DNA: TGTGCCAGCAGCCCGACTAGCGGGAGGGTAAATGAGCAGTTCTTC. It encodes CASSPTSGRVNEQFF.

This clone was recorded many times. The rearrangement joins TRBV18 to TRBJ2-5, with no clear D. CDR1 and CDR2 from the germline V gene are KGHSH and LQKENI. The CDR3 covers 14 residues. Trimming removed 2 bases from V and 2 bases from J, with 9 bases in between. This CDR3 reads CASSPKGTQETQYF. The CDR3 DNA reads as TGTGCCAGCTCACCAAAGGGAACACAAGAGACCCAGTACTTC. Based on the CDR3 plus reference TRBV18 and TRBJ2-5, the full variable domain is NAGVMQNPRHLVRRRGQEARLRCSPMKGHSHVYWYRQLPEEGLKFMVYLQKENIIDESGMPKERFSAEFPKEGPSILRIQQVVRGDSAAYFCASSPKGTQETQYFGPGTRLLVL.

This clone was picked up many times. The CDR3 nucleotides are TGTGCCAGCATACTGGGCAATTCACCCCTCCACTTT. It specifies CASILGNSPLHF. This chain connects TRBV2 to TRBJ1-6; D is unresolved. The length of the CDR3 is 12 residues. The germline V and J ends were trimmed by 7 bases and 7 bases, with 8 bases remaining between them. Germline loops: CDR1 SNHLY, CDR2 FYNNEI.

This clone is medium-sized in the sample. The V call is TRBV6-2 or TRBV6-3, the J call TRBJ2-7; 11 positions agree with TRBD2. The V segment lost 8 bases and the J segment 3 bases; nucleotides outside the gene matches: 6. Germline V gene sequence: CDR1 MNHEY, CDR2 SVGEGT. The CDR3 has 14 residues. This CDR3 is CASAIAGGSYEQYF. Here the CDR3 DNA reads TGTGCCAGCGCCATAGCGGGAGGGAGCTACGAGCAGTACTTC.

V and J are TRBV30 and TRBJ2-3; D gene unclear. This CDR3 region has 13 residues. V was shortened by 4 bases and J by 2 bases, with 10 bases between the two germline ends. Per germline, CDR1 GTSNPN and CDR2 SVGIG (reference sequence). The CDR3 DNA sequence: TGTGCCTGGAATGGCGGTCTCACAGATACGCAGTATTTT. Translating gives CAWNGGLTDTQYF. The entire variable domain, with the rest obtained from reference TRBV30 and TRBJ2-3, is as follows: SQTIHQWPATLVQPVGSPLSLECTVEGTSNPNLYWYRQAAGRGLQLLFYSVGIGQISSEVPQNLSASRPQDRQFILSSKKLLLSDSGFYLCAWNGGLTDTQYFGPGTRLTVL.

This clone has a count of ten or more. V usage is TRBV12-3 or TRBV12-4 and J usage is TRBJ2-5; no clear D gene. Trimming pared 4 bases from V and 5 bases from J, leaving 17 bases between. This CDR3 has 15 amino acids. Here the CDR3 DNA reads TGTGCCAGCAGTTCCCGACCCGTCGCTGGGGAGACCCAGTACTTC. Encoded protein: CASSSRPVAGETQYF.

The chain employs TRBV5-1 and TRBJ1-1; D is uncertain. The length of the CDR3 is 13 residues. Deletions cut 3 bases from V and 11 bases from J, with 17 bases between. Germline CDR1 is SGHRS and CDR2 is YFSETQ. CDR3 region: CASSYSVEGWAFF. In nucleotides, the CDR3 is TGCGCCAGCAGCTACTCAGTCGAAGGTTGGGCTTTCTTT.

This clone was counted many times. The chain joins TRBV10-2 to TRBJ2-7; D not certain. Germline loops: CDR1 WSHSY, CDR2 SAAADI. V dropped 4 bases and J dropped 5 bases, with 15 bases sitting between them. This CDR3 contains 14 residues. CDR3 protein: CASSAPGSLNEQYF. The CDR3 DNA is TGCGCCAGCAGTGCCCCGGGCTCTTTAAACGAGCAGTACTTC.

In this sample, this clone turned up many times. This sequence joins TRBV25-1 and TRBJ2-5; D not resolved. Trimming removed 4 bases at V and 2 bases at J, with 11 bases between. Germline V gene sequence: CDR1 MGHDK, CDR2 SYGVNS. The CDR3 loop spans 14 amino acids. The DNA of the CDR3 is TGTGCCAGCAGTGGCTCCGACAATCAAGAGACCCAGTACTTC. Encoded protein: CASSGSDNQETQYF.

This clone has ten or more counts. V and J are TRBV30 and TRBJ2-2; the match to TRBD2 covers 14 bases. The junction had 5 bases not matched to a gene; V was cut back by 4 bases and J by 7 bases. The CDR3 loop spans 15 amino acids. Per the germline V gene, CDR1 is GTSNPN and CDR2 is SVGIG (reference sequence). CDR3 sequence (DNA): TGTGCCTGGATGGGACTAGCGGGAGAGGTCGGGGAGCTGTTTTTT. It is translated as CAWMGLAGEVGELFF.

By sample fraction, this clone is medium-sized. The V and J genes are TRBV6-1 and TRBJ2-3; TRBD1 might be the D (5 bases). Germline V gene data show CDR1 as MNHNS and CDR2 as SASEGT. This CDR3 comprises 13 residues. Trimming pared 6 bases from V and 2 bases from J, leaving 9 bases between. The CDR3 coding sequence is TGTGCCAGCAGCTTCAGGGTCACAGATACGCAGTATTTT. Its translation is CASSFRVTDTQYF.

A remark on this clone: A much larger clone lies one base from this, so it may be a read error. The chain joins TRBV20-1 to TRBJ2-1; D gene ambiguous. The CDR3 is 10 residues long. Germline V gene data show CDR1 as DFQATT and CDR2 as SNEGSKA (reference sequence). DNA of the CDR3: TGCAGTTCTAGGCTGGAGACTGAGTTCTTC. Protein sequence: CSSRLETEFF.

The chain recombines TRBV27 with TRBJ2-7, with TRBD1 identical over 9 bases. The trim removed 2 bases at V and 6 bases at J, leaving 8 bases unmatched. This CDR3 is built from 15 residues. Germline V gene sequence: CDR1 MNHEY, CDR2 SMNVEV (reference sequence). The CDR3 nucleotides are TGTGCCAGCAGTTTACTTCCGGGACAGGGTTCCGAGCAGTACTTC. As protein: CASSLLPGQGSEQYF.

This clone was seen at least ten times. V usage is TRBV11-3 and J usage is TRBJ2-3; D remains unclear. The CDR3 sequence is 13 residues long. From germline, CDR1 is SGHNT and CDR2 YENEEA. Trimming shortened V by 6 bases and J by 1 base, and 8 bases separated the two germline ends. The CDR3 DNA reads TGTGCCAGCAGTTCTGGGGGCACAGATACGCAGTATTTT. Amino acids: CASSSGGTDTQYF.

This clone was seen at least ten times. The chain uses TRBV11-1 and TRBJ1-2, with 7 bases matching TRBD1. The trim removed 2 bases at V and 4 bases at J, leaving 10 bases unmatched. Germline V CDR1 and CDR2: SGHAT, FQDESV (reference sequence). CDR3 length: 16 amino acids. In DNA, the CDR3 is TGTGCCAGCAGCTTAAAGGTGGCAGGGGGAATCTATGGCTACACCTTC. It translates to CASSLKVAGGIYGYTF.

The table lists this clone with a few counts. The chain carries TRBV12-3 or TRBV12-4 and TRBJ2-3; no clear D. The CDR3 has 12 amino acids. The V end was cut by 7 bases, the J end by 3 bases, with 8 bases between. The CDR3 spells CASIGGTDTQYF. The CDR3 coding sequence is TGTGCCAGCATCGGTGGGACAGATACGCAGTATTTT.

This clone was counted ten times or more. CDR3 in DNA: TGTGCCAGCAGCCAAGGGCTAGCGGGGACTGATACGCAGTATTTT. Encoded protein: CASSQGLAGTDTQYF. The rearrangement joins TRBV7-8 to TRBJ2-3; TRBD2 aligns across 9 bases. The CDR3 has 15 amino acids. The germline V gene encodes CDR1 SGHVS and CDR2 FQNEAQ. J was trimmed by 6 bases and V by 5 bases; bases with no gene match: 9.

This clone was recorded at least ten times. The rearrangement uses TRBV4-2 and TRBJ2-2, with TRBD2 identical over 9 bases. There are 17 residues in the CDR3. Per the germline V gene, CDR1 is LGHNA and CDR2 is YNFKEQ. Trimming at V came to 1 base and at J to 5 bases, leaving 8 bases not matched to a gene. The CDR3 loop reads CASSQGGAGGWTGELFF. The CDR3 bases are TGTGCCAGCAGCCAAGGGGGAGCGGGAGGATGGACCGGGGAGCTGTTTTTT.

This clone was recorded at least ten times. This chain joins TRBV6-5 and TRBJ2-1, with 11 bases lining up with TRBD2. Per germline, CDR1 MNHEY and CDR2 SVGAGI. The CDR3 sequence is 18 residues long. The J segment lost 6 bases and the V segment lost 5 bases, leaving 15 bases of the junction unmatched. The CDR3 DNA reads as TGTGCCAGCAGTCCGGGGATCCCACTAGCGGGAGAGCCCAATGAGCAGTTCTTC. Its protein is CASSPGIPLAGEPNEQFF.

This chain connects TRBV11-2 to TRBJ1-4; D uncertain. The germline V gene encodes CDR1 SGHAT and CDR2 FQNNGV. CDR3 size: 13 residues. The ends were cut back, 1 base at V and 6 bases at J, with 6 bases in the middle. As DNA, the CDR3 is TGTGCCAGCAGCTTAGGGGAGGATGAAAAACTGTTTTTT. Translation: CASSLGEDEKLFF.

This clone was seen a few times. Other nucleotide sequences in the sample specify the same CDR3. The J gene is TRBJ2-3, the V gene TRBV25-1; no definite D call. V was pared by 4 bases and J by 3 bases, with 20 bases between. CDR1 is MGHDK and CDR2 is SYGVNS in the germline V gene. This CDR3 is built from 17 residues. As DNA, the CDR3 is TGTGCCAGCAGTGGATACCTCGGATGGGTTAGGACAGATACGCAGTATTTT. Translation gives CASSGYLGWVRTDTQYF.

This clone was seen at least ten times. The rearrangement links TRBV6-4 to TRBJ2-1; 7 nucleotides line up with TRBD2. CDR1 MRHNA and CDR2 SNTAGT come from the germline V gene. J lost 0 bases, V lost 3 bases, and 5 bases had no gene match. The CDR3 has 16 amino acids. CDR3 DNA sequence: TGTGCCAGCAGTGAGGACCCTAGCGGCTCCTACAATGAGCAGTTCTTC. It translates to CASSEDPSGSYNEQFF.

This clone is deemed medium-sized (0.01 to 0.1%). J is TRBJ1-2 and V is TRBV6-2 or TRBV6-3; D not resolved. Germline V gene lookup returns CDR1 MNHEY and CDR2 SVGEGT. V dropped 3 bases and J dropped 8 bases, with 13 bases sitting between them. The CDR3 is 13 residues long. In DNA, the CDR3 is TGTGCCAGCAGTTATCTGGGGAAGAGAGGCTACACCTTC. Translated, it gives CASSYLGKRGYTF.

This clone was counted many times. The gene calls are TRBV5-1 and TRBJ2-3, with 10 bases matching TRBD2. In germline, CDR1 is SGHRS, CDR2 YFSETQ. After removal of 0 bases from V and 10 bases from J, the junction contained 8 bases not matched to a gene. This CDR3 spans 15 amino acids. CDR3: CASSLGAPGTSAQYF. The CDR3 DNA is TGCGCCAGCAGCTTGGGGGCGCCCGGGACTAGCGCGCAGTATTTT.

This clone was counted many times. This chain joins TRBV29-1 and TRBJ1-1; perhaps TRBD1 as D (6 bases). Germline CDR1 and CDR2: SQVTM and ANQGSEA. V lost 7 bases, J lost 1 base, and 10 bases lay in between. This CDR3 is 12 amino acids long. The CDR3 DNA reads TGCAGCGCGGGACAAGCGAACACTGAAGCTTTCTTT. The encoded protein is CSAGQANTEAFF.

In its sample, this clone ranks as medium-sized. The J gene is TRBJ2-3, the V gene TRBV6-4; 10 bases match TRBD2. The germline V gene has CDR1 MRHNA and CDR2 SNTAGT. CDR3 size: 15 residues. V was pared by 5 bases and J by 4 bases, with 6 bases of the junction left unmatched. The CDR3 DNA sequence: TGTGCCAGCAGTAAAAGCGGGAGGGCGGCAGATACGCAGTATTTT. This gives the protein CASSKSGRAADTQYF.

The chain couples TRBV5-6 to TRBJ2-5; TRBD1 agrees at 8 bases. This CDR3 has 16 residues. V gave up 4 bases and J gave up 5 bases; unmatched junction bases: 13. CDR1 and CDR2 (germline): SGHDT, YYEEEE. The chain's CDR3 is CASSPSIGQGSETQYF. The CDR3 DNA is TGTGCCAGCAGCCCCTCGATCGGACAGGGATCGGAGACCCAGTACTTC. Drawing the rest from reference TRBV5-6 and TRBJ2-5, the complete variable domain is DAGVTQSPTHLIKTRGQQVTLRCSPKSGHDTVSWYQQALGQGPQFIFQYYEEEERQRGNFPDRFSGHQFPNYSSELNVNALLLGDSALYLCASSPSIGQGSETQYFGPGTRLLVL.